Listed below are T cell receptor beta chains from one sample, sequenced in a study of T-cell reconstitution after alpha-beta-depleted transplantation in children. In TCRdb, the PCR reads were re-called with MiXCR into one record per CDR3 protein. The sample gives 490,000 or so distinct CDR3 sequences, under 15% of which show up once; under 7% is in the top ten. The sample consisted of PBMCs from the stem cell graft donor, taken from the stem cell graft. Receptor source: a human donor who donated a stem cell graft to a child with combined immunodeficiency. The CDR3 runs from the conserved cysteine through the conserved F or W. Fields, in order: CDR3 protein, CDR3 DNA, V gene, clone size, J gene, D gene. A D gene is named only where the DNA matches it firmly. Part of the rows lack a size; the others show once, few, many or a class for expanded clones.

CDR3 protein: CASRSGLSVTGQYF
CDR3 DNA: TGTGCCAGCAGGTCAGGGTTATCGGTAACTGGGCAGTACTTC
V gene: TRBV12-3/TRBV12-4
clone size: many
J gene: TRBJ2-7
D gene: .

CDR3 protein: CALCLEGGRGMLGDTQYF
CDR3 DNA: TGTGCCCTCTGTTTAGAAGGTGGTCGGGGTATGTTAGGTGATACGCAGTATTTT
V gene: TRBV12-3/TRBV12-4
clone size: .
J gene: TRBJ2-3
D gene: .

CDR3 protein: CASSHYRVDTGELFF
CDR3 DNA: TGTGCCAGCAGCCACTACAGGGTCGACACCGGGGAGCTGTTTTTT
V gene: TRBV3-1
clone size: few
J gene: TRBJ2-2
D gene: .

CDR3 protein: CASKTTGGEGEKLFF
CDR3 DNA: TGTGCCAGTAAAACGACAGGGGGCGAAGGTGAAAAACTGTTTTTT
V gene: TRBV19
clone size: .
J gene: TRBJ1-4
D gene: TRBD1

CDR3 protein: CSARDRGVGYTF
CDR3 DNA: TGCAGTGCTAGAGATCGGGGGGTAGGCTACACCTTC
V gene: TRBV20-1
clone size: few
J gene: TRBJ1-2
D gene: .

CDR3 protein: CASSAQGTPPYEQYF
CDR3 DNA: TGTGCCAGCAGCGCCCAGGGTACCCCTCCCTACGAGCAGTACTTC
V gene: TRBV2
clone size: many
J gene: TRBJ2-7
D gene: .

CDR3 protein: CASSIAGPTEQYF
CDR3 DNA: TGTGCCAGCAGCATAGCGGGACCCACCGAGCAGTACTTC
V gene: TRBV28
clone size: many
J gene: TRBJ2-7
D gene: TRBD2

CDR3 protein: CASSDKGRQGRSYEQYF
CDR3 DNA: TGTGCCAGCAGTGATAAGGGCCGACAGGGGAGGTCCTACGAGCAGTACTTC
V gene: TRBV27
clone size: .
J gene: TRBJ2-7
D gene: TRBD1

CDR3 protein: CAISQGRNEQYF
CDR3 DNA: TGTGCCATCAGCCAGGGGAGGAACGAGCAGTACTTC
V gene: TRBV10-3
clone size: many
J gene: TRBJ2-7
D gene: .

CDR3 protein: CASSLDLSANEQFF
CDR3 DNA: TGCGCCAGCAGCTTGGACCTTTCTGCGAATGAGCAGTTCTTC
V gene: TRBV5-1
clone size: many
J gene: TRBJ2-1
D gene: .

CDR3 protein: CASSQDLTGLRTDTQYF
CDR3 DNA: TGCGCCAGCAGCCAAGATTTGACAGGGCTTCGCACAGATACGCAGTATTTT
V gene: TRBV4-3
clone size: few
J gene: TRBJ2-3
D gene: TRBD1

CDR3 protein: CATTDRIGAHPYEQYF
CDR3 DNA: TGTGCCACCACCGATCGGATAGGGGCCCATCCTTACGAGCAGTACTTC
V gene: TRBV15
clone size: .
J gene: TRBJ2-7
D gene: .

CDR3 protein: CASSPPFRVSTDTQYF
CDR3 DNA: TGTGCCAGCAGCCCCCCATTTCGCGTTAGCACAGATACGCAGTATTTT
V gene: TRBV7-9
clone size: many
J gene: TRBJ2-3
D gene: .

CDR3 protein: CAISDPEGDRQFYNEQFF
CDR3 DNA: TGTGCCATCAGTGACCCCGAGGGGGACAGACAGTTCTACAATGAGCAGTTCTTC
V gene: TRBV10-3
clone size: many
J gene: TRBJ2-1
D gene: TRBD1

CDR3 protein: CASSPPRAGGNNEQFF
CDR3 DNA: TGTGCCAGCAGTCCTCCTAGGGCAGGGGGCAACAATGAGCAGTTCTTC
V gene: TRBV25-1
clone size: many
J gene: TRBJ2-1
D gene: TRBD1

CDR3 protein: CSVEVGQNTEAFF
CDR3 DNA: TGCAGCGTTGAAGTGGGACAGAACACTGAAGCTTTCTTT
V gene: TRBV29-1
clone size: many
J gene: TRBJ1-1
D gene: .

CDR3 protein: CASGWGGENEQFF
CDR3 DNA: TGTGCCAGCGGATGGGGGGGCGAGAATGAGCAGTTCTTC
V gene: TRBV9
clone size: few
J gene: TRBJ2-1
D gene: .

CDR3 protein: CASSTRTSFNTGELFF
CDR3 DNA: TGTGCCAGCAGCACCCGGACTAGCTTCAACACCGGGGAGCTGTTTTTT
V gene: TRBV7-2
clone size: many
J gene: TRBJ2-2
D gene: TRBD2

CDR3 protein: CASSFWGAEPTQYF
CDR3 DNA: TGTGCCAGCAGTTTCTGGGGAGCGGAGCCTACCCAGTACTTC
V gene: TRBV12-3/TRBV12-4
clone size: many
J gene: TRBJ2-5
D gene: .

CDR3 protein: CASSVTTSVPGNTGELFF
CDR3 DNA: TGTGCCAGCAGCGTAACTACTAGCGTTCCGGGAAACACCGGGGAGCTGTTTTTT
V gene: TRBV9
clone size: few
J gene: TRBJ2-2
D gene: TRBD2

CDR3 protein: CATSDWTGQSEQYF
CDR3 DNA: TGTGCCACCAGTGATTGGACTGGACAGAGCGAGCAGTACTTC
V gene: TRBV24-1
clone size: .
J gene: TRBJ2-7
D gene: .

CDR3 protein: CASSVASLGRGPTDTQYF
CDR3 DNA: TGTGCCAGCAGCGTAGCTTCCCTGGGGCGGGGCCCCACAGATACGCAGTATTTT
V gene: TRBV9
clone size: few
J gene: TRBJ2-3
D gene: .

CDR3 protein: CASSLVDRGTGELFF
CDR3 DNA: TGTGCCAGCAGTTTAGTGGACAGGGGGACCGGGGAGCTGTTTTTT
V gene: TRBV28
clone size: many
J gene: TRBJ2-2
D gene: TRBD1

CDR3 protein: CASSRGGRPQVPTDTQYF
CDR3 DNA: TGCGCCAGCAGCCGAGGTGGGAGGCCCCAAGTTCCCACAGATACGCAGTATTTT
V gene: TRBV4-3
clone size: many
J gene: TRBJ2-3
D gene: .

CDR3 protein: CASSRRPQGASDTQYF
CDR3 DNA: TGTGCCAGCAGTCGGAGACCACAGGGGGCCTCAGATACGCAGTATTTT
V gene: TRBV7-2
clone size: few
J gene: TRBJ2-3
D gene: TRBD1

CDR3 protein: CASSPWTSGSPEQFF
CDR3 DNA: TGTGCCAGCAGCCCCTGGACTAGCGGGAGTCCTGAGCAGTTCTTC
V gene: TRBV7-8
clone size: few
J gene: TRBJ2-1
D gene: TRBD2

CDR3 protein: CAIRKGRQYSYNEQFF
CDR3 DNA: TGTGCCATCAGGAAGGGACGACAATACTCCTACAATGAGCAGTTCTTC
V gene: TRBV10-3
clone size: few
J gene: TRBJ2-1
D gene: .

CDR3 protein: CASSLTLRRTNSPLHF
CDR3 DNA: TGTGCCAGCAGCTTAACGCTGCGGCGAACTAATTCACCCCTCCACTTT
V gene: TRBV7-3
clone size: .
J gene: TRBJ1-6
D gene: .

CDR3 protein: CSARALSGDFYEQYF
CDR3 DNA: TGCAGTGCTAGAGCTCTCAGCGGAGACTTTTACGAGCAGTACTTC
V gene: TRBV20-1
clone size: many
J gene: TRBJ2-7
D gene: .

CDR3 protein: CSVEGLTSGRNTGELFF
CDR3 DNA: TGCAGCGTTGAAGGGTTGACTAGCGGGAGGAACACCGGGGAGCTGTTTTTT
V gene: TRBV29-1
clone size: .
J gene: TRBJ2-2
D gene: TRBD2

CDR3 protein: CASSLESGFEQYF
CDR3 DNA: TGTGCCAGCAGCTTGGAATCTGGATTCGAGCAGTACTTC
V gene: TRBV5-4
clone size: .
J gene: TRBJ2-7
D gene: .

CDR3 protein: CASSQDSRTAKGYTF
CDR3 DNA: TGCGCCAGCAGCCAAGATTCGCGGACTGCAAAAGGCTACACCTTC
V gene: TRBV4-3
clone size: many
J gene: TRBJ1-2
D gene: .

CDR3 protein: CASSVGDSSTNEKLFF
CDR3 DNA: TGTGCCAGCAGCGTAGGTGACAGTTCAACTAATGAAAAACTGTTTTTT
V gene: TRBV9
clone size: few
J gene: TRBJ1-4
D gene: .

CDR3 protein: CASSFARRGNQPQHF
CDR3 DNA: TGTGCCAGCAGTTTCGCTAGGCGGGGCAATCAGCCCCAGCATTTT
V gene: TRBV12-3/TRBV12-4
clone size: .
J gene: TRBJ1-5
D gene: .

CDR3 protein: CASSVGQTNTGELFF
CDR3 DNA: TGTGCCAGCAGCGTTGGACAAACGAACACCGGGGAGCTGTTTTTT
V gene: TRBV9
clone size: .
J gene: TRBJ2-2
D gene: .

CDR3 protein: CASSLWFRGGTGELFF
CDR3 DNA: TGTGCCAGCAGTTTATGGTTTCGAGGGGGCACCGGGGAGCTGTTTTTT
V gene: TRBV12-3/TRBV12-4
clone size: .
J gene: TRBJ2-2
D gene: .

CDR3 protein: CAISDPGTTNEQFF
CDR3 DNA: TGTGCCATCAGTGATCCCGGGACTACCAATGAGCAGTTCTTC
V gene: TRBV10-3
clone size: .
J gene: TRBJ2-1
D gene: TRBD2

CDR3 protein: CASSYGGLANEQYF
CDR3 DNA: TGTGCCAGCAGTTACGGAGGACTCGCAAATGAGCAGTACTTC
V gene: TRBV6-2/TRBV6-3
clone size: many
J gene: TRBJ2-7
D gene: .

CDR3 protein: CASRPGLNTGELFF
CDR3 DNA: TGTGCCAGCAGACCGGGACTGAACACCGGGGAGCTGTTTTTT
V gene: TRBV12-3/TRBV12-4
clone size: many
J gene: TRBJ2-2
D gene: .

CDR3 protein: CASSFRQDEFYEQYF
CDR3 DNA: TGTGCCAGCTCATTCAGGCAGGACGAATTCTACGAGCAGTACTTC
V gene: TRBV18
clone size: .
J gene: TRBJ2-7
D gene: .